This T cell receptor beta chain stems from a study of CD8 T cells in Susac syndrome. With random hexamers, roughly 0.45 to 1 ug RNA was reverse transcribed. TCR beta CDR3 was amplified by immunoSEQ covering 54 Vbeta and 13 Jbeta. TCRdb itself ran the immunoSEQ multiplex PCR reads through MiXCR, one entry per CDR3 protein. The sample consists of some 150,000 distinct CDR3 sequences, roughly 95% of them appearing once. The T cells that were sequenced for TCR beta were CD8+ and CD4+ cells from blood. The multiple sclerosis controls were treatment-naive patients with relapsing-remitting disease that was stable or active. FACS enriched CD8+ TEMRA cells, while bulk CD8+ and CD4+ were negatively isolated. There are 16 residues in the CDR3. The V segment lost 0 bases and the J segment 1 base; nucleotides outside the gene matches: 1. CDR1 is SNHLY, CDR2 FYNNEI, per germline.

The receptor was derived from a human donor with multiple sclerosis. Sequencing used CD8+ T cells from PBMCs. The chain couples TRBV2 to TRBJ2-1, with TRBD2 matching over 9 bases. The CDR3 spells CASSEASGGSYNEQFF. CDR3 in DNA: TGTGCCAGCAGTGAAGCTAGCGGGGGTTCCTACAATGAGCAGTTCTTC.